This T cell receptor (beta chain) originates from a study of identifying expanded T cells in peripheral blood. The table came from immunoSEQ multiplex PCR; TCRdb's copy has only in-frame clones and leaves some out. The repertoire has around 130,000 clones, about 86% of them found once; the top ten carry 8% to 9%. Sequenced input: blood. The sequence was obtained from a person aged 18 to 70 in good health.

Written as DNA, the CDR3 is TGCGCCAGCAGCTTGCTTGGACAGGGCGGAGGGGAGCAGTTCTTC. It is translated as CASSLLGQGGGEQFF. The chain combines TRBV5-1 with TRBJ2-1, with 8 bases identical to TRBD1. CDR1 and CDR2 (germline): SGHRS, YFSETQ. The length of the CDR3 is 15 residues. V lost 1 base to trimming and J lost 10 bases; unmatched junction nucleotides: 10.